Listed below are T cell receptor beta chains from one sample, sequenced in a study of cytomegalovirus exposure and HLA in healthy donors. Repertoires were generated with immunoSEQ multiplex PCR, while TCRdb's copy carries only in-frame clones and drops some. The table shows roughly 120,000 clones, with 65% to 90% occurring only once. Sequencing was carried out using PBMCs. The receptor source for this set is a woman aged 25 to 45 in good health and CMV-seronegative. Both conserved end residues are part of each CDR3. The order of the fields is D gene, J gene, V gene, clone size, CDR3 protein, CDR3 DNA. The D gene is left open where the match is weak. Where a row states a size, it is once, few, many or the class of an expanded clone; other rows omit it.

TRBD1 TRBJ2-7 TRBV28 few CASSQPSEQGSYEQYF TGTGCCAGCAGCCAACCATCGGAACAGGGGTCCTACGAGCAGTACTTC
NA TRBJ2-7 TRBV7-9 NA CASSQGQEQYF TGTGCCAGCAGCCAAGGACAGGAGCAGTACTTC
TRBD2 TRBJ2-7 TRBV7-2 NA CASSWTSRSSYEQYF TGTGCCAGCAGCTGGACTAGCCGGAGTTCCTACGAGCAGTACTTC
TRBD1 TRBJ2-4 TRBV18 NA CASSFRQGLAKNIQYF TGTGCCAGCTCCTTTAGACAGGGGCTAGCCAAAAACATTCAGTACTTC
TRBD2 TRBJ2-7 TRBV5-1 NA CASSLVLAGTYEQYF TGCGCCAGCAGCTTGGTTCTAGCGGGAACCTACGAGCAGTACTTC
TRBD2 TRBJ2-1 TRBV11-2 NA CASSVTLAGFNNEQFF TGTGCCAGCAGCGTAACCTTAGCGGGATTCAACAATGAGCAGTTCTTC
NA TRBJ1-2 TRBV7-2 NA CASSSGIGPGYGYTF TGTGCCAGCAGCTCTGGAATTGGGCCGGGGTATGGCTACACCTTC
NA TRBJ2-5 TRBV7-9 few CASSTGETQYF TGTGCCAGCAGCACGGGAGAGACCCAGTACTTC
TRBD2 TRBJ2-2 TRBV5-4 few CASTQRGGANTGELFF TGTGCCAGCACTCAGCGCGGGGGGGCGAACACCGGGGAGCTGTTTTTT
NA TRBJ2-4 TRBV28 NA CATQDLSLAKNIQYF TGTGCCACCCAGGATTTATCACTAGCCAAAAACATTCAGTACTTC
TRBD1 TRBJ2-7 TRBV6-1 NA CASSEGQVLYEQYF TGTGCCAGCAGTGAGGGACAGGTACTATACGAGCAGTACTTC